This entry lists 18 T cell receptor beta chains sequenced from one sample in a study of resident and recirculating memory T cells in vitiligo. Only in-frame clones appear in the TCRdb table, and some are missing; sequencing was by immunoSEQ multiplex PCR. The data show roughly 80,000 clones, with about 92% seen just once and roughly 5% held by the top ten. Sequenced: blood. The receptors shown here come from a male donor with vitiligo.

The chain links TRBV15 to TRBJ1-2; tentative D call: TRBD1 (5 bases). This CDR3 is built from 15 residues. Trimming left V 0 bases short and J 8 bases short, with 16 bases between. CDR1 is LNHNV and CDR2 is YYDKDF in the germline V gene (reference sequence). CDR3 protein: CATSRDWGEAGGYTF. CDR3 nucleotide sequence: TGTGCCACCAGCAGAGATTGGGGGGAGGCAGGAGGCTACACCTTC. Looking up the rest from reference TRBV15 and TRBJ1-2 gives the full variable domain: DAMVIQNPRYQVTQFGKPVTLSCSQTLNHNVMYWYQQKSSQAPKLLFHYYDKDFNNEADTPDNFQSRRPNTSFCFLDIRSPGLGDTAMYLCATSRDWGEAGGYTFGSGTRLTVV.

In its sample, this clone was seen once. The V gene is TRBV13, the J gene TRBJ2-5, with TRBD2 identical over 9 bases. This CDR3 has 15 amino acids. V lost 5 bases and J lost 6; bases outside the gene matches: 10. Germline loops: CDR1 PRHDT, CDR2 FYEKMQ (reference sequence). The CDR3 is CASSPGLAGIKTQYF. The CDR3 DNA is TGTGCCAGCAGCCCCGGGCTAGCGGGAATCAAGACCCAGTACTTC.

The chain employs TRBV28 and TRBJ1-5, with 7 bases fitting TRBD1. The CDR3 spans 14 residues. Germline CDR1 reads MDHEN; CDR2 reads SYDVKM. After removal of 5 bases from V and 3 bases from J, the junction contained 4 bases not matched to a gene. As DNA, the CDR3 is TGTGCCAGCAGTCGGGACAGCCACAATCAGCCCCAGCATTTT. It is translated as CASSRDSHNQPQHF.

CDR3 coding DNA: TGTGCCAGCAGCCAAGAGGCTAGGCAGCCCCAGCATTTT. It translates to CASSQEARQPQHF. J is TRBJ1-5 and V is TRBV4-2, with no clear D. CDR1 and CDR2 from the germline V gene are LGHNA and YNFKEQ. V was pared by 0 bases and J by 7 bases, with 7 bases between. The CDR3 extends over 13 amino acids.

V gene TRBV5-1 combines with J gene TRBJ1-3, with D tentatively TRBD1 (5 bases). The CDR3 length is 15 residues. Germline V gives CDR1 SGHRS, CDR2 YFSETQ. Trimming removed 4 bases from V and 0 bases from J, with 11 bases in between. CDR3 residues: CASSMGGGSGNTIYF. The DNA of the CDR3 is TGCGCCAGCAGCATGGGGGGAGGCTCTGGAAACACCATATATTTT. The variable domain in full, completed from reference TRBV5-1 and TRBJ1-3, reads KAGVTQTPRYLIKTRGQQVTLSCSPISGHRSVSWYQQTPGQGLQFLFEYFSETQRNKGNFPGRFSGRQFSNSRSEMNVSTLELGDSALYLCASSMGGGSGNTIYFGEGSWLTVV.

This clone was detected only a few times. This chain uses TRBV19 with TRBJ1-2, with 10 bases lining up with TRBD1. This CDR3 spans 17 amino acids. With V trimmed by 7 bases and J by 1 base, 12 bases remained unmatched. The germline CDR1 and CDR2 sequences are LNHDA and SQIVND (reference sequence). The CDR3 reads CASMSWGQGPNNYGYTF. DNA for the CDR3: TGTGCCAGTATGTCGTGGGGACAGGGGCCTAATAACTATGGCTACACCTTC.

This clone was found once. The CDR3 protein is CASSDSSIGEQFF. The CDR3 DNA is TGTGCCAGCAGTGACTCTTCTATCGGTGAGCAGTTCTTC. The chain employs TRBV6-4 and TRBJ2-1; unclear D gene. Deletions cut 0 bases from V and 9 bases from J, with 9 bases between. Germline CDR1 reads MRHNA; CDR2 reads SNTAGT. CDR3 length: 13 amino acids.

V and J are TRBV11-2 and TRBJ1-1, with 7 nucleotides matching TRBD1. CDR3 size: 11 residues. V shed 3 bases and J 11 bases; nucleotides not matched to a gene: 3. Germline-derived CDR1 and CDR2 are SGHAT and FQNNGV. CDR3 sequence: CASSLDRNAFF. The CDR3 DNA is TGTGCCAGCAGCTTGGACAGGAATGCTTTCTTT.

The chain recombines TRBV11-3 with TRBJ2-7; 7 nucleotides line up with TRBD2. V was clipped by 3 bases and J by 2 bases; unmatched bases: 13. The CDR3 covers 17 residues. Germline V gene sequence: CDR1 SGHNT, CDR2 YENEEA. The CDR3 region has the DNA TGTGCCAGCAGCTTGGGGGGGGGAGCGGTAGTCCCCTACGAGCAGTACTTC. Translation: CASSLGGGAVVPYEQYF.

J is TRBJ1-4 and V is TRBV19; 8 bases agree with TRBD1. This CDR3 is built from 15 residues. Germline loops: CDR1 LNHDA, CDR2 SQIVND (reference sequence). V lost 3 bases and J lost 3; bases outside the gene matches: 3. The CDR3 loop reads CASSIMGQANEKLFF. The CDR3 DNA sequence: TGTGCCAGTAGTATCATGGGACAGGCTAATGAAAAACTGTTTTTT.

This clone was seen just once. This sequence joins TRBV10-3 and TRBJ2-7; perhaps TRBD1 as D (6 bases). The germline gives CDR1 ENHRY, CDR2 SYGVKD. The CDR3 length is 14 residues. V was pared by 6 bases and J by 12 bases, with 24 bases between. CDR3 bases: TGTGCCATCAGCACCCCGTCAGGGACATCCGTTTTGTACTTC. Residues: CAISTPSGTSVLYF.

This clone was picked up one time. CDR3 residues: CSAGYSHLDNEQFF. The CDR3 bases are TGCAGCGCAGGATATTCCCATCTTGACAATGAGCAGTTCTTC. This chain uses TRBV29-1 with TRBJ2-1, with D unresolved. The CDR3 sequence is 14 residues long. CDR1 SQVTM and CDR2 ANQGSEA come from the germline V gene. The ends were cut back, 7 bases at V and 5 bases at J, with 18 bases in the middle.

This chain joins TRBV5-1 and TRBJ2-5, with 7 bases that match TRBD2. Germline V gene lookup returns CDR1 SGHRS and CDR2 YFSETQ. Trimming at V came to 0 bases and at J to 11 bases, leaving 4 bases not matched to a gene. The CDR3 contains 12 residues. In nucleotides, the CDR3 is TGCGCCAGCAGCTTGGGCAGGCGGGAGCAGTACTTC. Translating it yields CASSLGRREQYF.

The chain employs TRBV7-2 and TRBJ2-1; D gene ambiguous. The CDR3 spans 18 residues. Trimming cost V 1 base and J 1 base, with 17 bases left between them. Germline V gene data show CDR1 as SGHTA and CDR2 as FQGNSA. The CDR3 DNA follows: TGTGCCAGCAGCTTAGGGCGAAAGCCCCTAGGATCCTACAATGAGCAGTTCTTC. It codes for CASSLGRKPLGSYNEQFF. The full variable domain, in which reference TRBV7-2 and TRBJ2-1 provide the parts outside the CDR3, is GAGVSQSPSNKVTEKGKDVELRCDPISGHTALYWYRQSLGQGLEFLIYFQGNSAPDKSGLPSDRFSAERTGGSVSTLTIQRTQQEDSAVYLCASSLGRKPLGSYNEQFFGPGTRLTVL.

There are a few counts of this clone. The chain employs TRBV29-1 and TRBJ1-2, with 8 positions matching TRBD1. This CDR3 has 12 residues. Losses at the gene ends were 5 bases for V and 4 bases for J; bases not matched to a gene: 3. Germline-derived CDR1 and CDR2 are SQVTM and ANQGSEA. As DNA, the CDR3 is TGCAGCGTTATCACAGGGGGCTATGGCTACACCTTC. This gives the protein CSVITGGYGYTF.

In its sample, this clone is medium-sized. The chain links TRBV6-4 to TRBJ2-1, with a weak D call TRBD2 (6 bases). The CDR3 runs 16 residues. The V gene's germline CDR1 is MRHNA and CDR2 SNTAGT. Between the trimmed V and J ends, which lost 0 bases and 3 bases, there was a span of 12 bases. Written as DNA, the CDR3 is TGTGCCAGCAGTGACTCAGGGACTGAGGGCTACAATGAGCAGTTCTTC. Amino acid sequence: CASSDSGTEGYNEQFF.

The V and J genes are TRBV4-2 and TRBJ1-2, with TRBD1 identical over 8 bases. Germline V gene sequence: CDR1 LGHNA, CDR2 YNFKEQ. The CDR3 loop spans 16 amino acids. Unmatched junction bases numbered 10, after V lost 4 bases and J lost 3 bases. The chain's CDR3 is CASSPFGQGADYGYTF. CDR3 in DNA: TGTGCCAGCAGCCCTTTCGGACAGGGAGCGGACTATGGCTACACCTTC.

This sequence joins TRBV6-5 and TRBJ2-3; D may be TRBD2 (6 bases). Germline lookup yields CDR1 MNHEY and CDR2 SVGAGI. Trimming pared 7 bases from V and 2 bases from J, leaving 16 bases between. The CDR3 is 15 amino acids. The CDR3 sequence: CASTYGDSPTDTQYF. CDR3 in DNA: TGTGCCAGCACCTACGGGGACTCTCCCACAGATACGCAGTATTTT.